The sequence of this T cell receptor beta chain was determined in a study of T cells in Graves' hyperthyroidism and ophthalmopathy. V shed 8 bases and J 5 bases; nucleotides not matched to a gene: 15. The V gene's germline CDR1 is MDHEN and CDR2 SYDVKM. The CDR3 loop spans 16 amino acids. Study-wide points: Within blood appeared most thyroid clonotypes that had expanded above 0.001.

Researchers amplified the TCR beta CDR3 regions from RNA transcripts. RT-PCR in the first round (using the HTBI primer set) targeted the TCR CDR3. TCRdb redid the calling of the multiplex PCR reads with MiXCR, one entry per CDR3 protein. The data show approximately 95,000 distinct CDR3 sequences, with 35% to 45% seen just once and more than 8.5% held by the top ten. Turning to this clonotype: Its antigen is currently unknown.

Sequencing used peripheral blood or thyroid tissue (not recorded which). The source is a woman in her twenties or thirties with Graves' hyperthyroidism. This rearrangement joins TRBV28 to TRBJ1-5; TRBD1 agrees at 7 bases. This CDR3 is CASLAPTGRSDQPQHF. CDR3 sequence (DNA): TGTGCCAGCTTAGCACCGACAGGGCGTTCGGATCAGCCCCAGCATTTT.